Listed below are T cell receptor beta chains from one sample, sequenced in a study of Ad26.COV2.S vaccination and SARS-CoV-2 variants. Only in-frame clones appear in the TCRdb table, and some are missing; sequencing was by immunoSEQ multiplex PCR. This sample has fewer than 400,000 clones, with around 85% found just once. Sequencing used peripheral blood, obtained in a trial of Ad26.COV2.S vaccine versus placebo. The receptors come from a person aged 18-60 years who received the Ad26.COV2.S COVID-19 vaccine or a placebo. The CDR3 runs from the conserved cysteine through the conserved F or W. D genes are given only for firm matches. Only part of the rows carry a size: once, few, many, or a class if the clone is expanded.

d_call cdr3_length j_call clone_size v_call cdr3_nt cdr3_aa
- 15 TRBJ2-7 - TRBV19 TGTGCCAGTAGACGAGGAGGGGTTGGGTCCTACGAGCAGTACTTC CASRRGGVGSYEQYF
- 12 TRBJ1-2 - TRBV28 TGTGCCAGCAGTTTAACAGGAGATGGCTACACCTTC CASSLTGDGYTF
- 16 TRBJ2-2 - TRBV27 TGTGCCAGCAGTTCGGCAGGAACGCTATACACCGGGGAGCTGTTTTTT CASSSAGTLYTGELFF
- 12 TRBJ2-7 - TRBV12-3/TRBV12-4 TGTGCCAGCAGGGGCCCCACCTACGAGCAGTACTTC CASRGPTYEQYF
- 16 TRBJ2-7 - TRBV3-1/TRBV3-2 TGTGCCAGCAGCCACACGGCCCCTACCACTGGGGCCGAGCAGTACTTC CASSHTAPTTGAEQYF
- 15 TRBJ1-1 few TRBV25-1 TGTGCCAGCAGCCGGTGGGGGGAGGGCAACACTGAAGCTTTCTTT CASSRWGEGNTEAFF
- 11 TRBJ1-5 - TRBV20-1 TGCAGTGCAGTCAAGTCGCGGGAAAAGCATTTT CSAVKSREKHF
TRBD1 12 TRBJ2-7 once TRBV5-5 TGTGCCAGCAGCTTGTGGGACAGCGAGCAGTACTTC CASSLWDSEQYF
- 15 TRBJ2-3 - TRBV5-8 TGTGCCAGCAGCTCCCAAAACAGGAATATAGATACGCAGTATTTT CASSSQNRNIDTQYF
TRBD1 18 TRBJ2-7 - TRBV4-1 TGCGCCAGCAGCCAAGAATGGGCCGGGACAGGGCTTACCTACGAGCAGTACTTC CASSQEWAGTGLTYEQYF
- 14 TRBJ2-2 - TRBV7-6 TGTGCCAGCAGCTCCGTGGGCCACACCGGGGAGCTGTTTTTT CASSSVGHTGELFF
- 11 TRBJ1-1 - TRBV29-1 TGCAGCGTTGGCCGGAACACTGAAGCTTTCTTT CSVGRNTEAFF
- 15 TRBJ2-3 - TRBV19 TGTGCCAGTAGTATCAACACTCTCGGGGCAGATACGCAGTATTTT CASSINTLGADTQYF
TRBD1 16 TRBJ1-1 - TRBV19 TGTGCCAGTAGTCTCAGGGACAGCTACATGAACACTGAAGCTTTCTTT CASSLRDSYMNTEAFF
- 14 TRBJ1-4 - TRBV6-5 TGTGCCAGCAAGTCCCGGGTTCCTAATGAAAAACTGTTTTTT CASKSRVPNEKLFF
TRBD1 13 TRBJ2-7 - TRBV11-3 TGTGCCAGCAGCCAGGGACAGGGGCTCGAGCAGTACTTC CASSQGQGLEQYF
TRBD1 15 TRBJ2-1 - TRBV19 TGTGCCAGTAGATCAGACGGACAGGCAATCAATGAGCAGTTCTTC CASRSDGQAINEQFF
- 15 TRBJ2-7 - TRBV6-1 TGTGCCAGCAGTGAAGCGCGGAATAACTTGTACGAGCAGTACTTC CASSEARNNLYEQYF
TRBD2 15 TRBJ2-5 - TRBV6-1 TGTGCCAGCAGTGATTGGGCGGGGGGCCAAGAGACCCAGTACTTC CASSDWAGGQETQYF
- 14 TRBJ1-3 - TRBV7-9 TGTGCCAGCAGCGGAACAGTCTCTGGAAACACCATATATTTT CASSGTVSGNTIYF
- 12 TRBJ2-2 - TRBV27 TGTGCCAGCAGTATCGGGACCGGGGAGCTGTTTTTT CASSIGTGELFF
- 15 TRBJ2-1 - TRBV27 TGTGCCAGCAGTTTAATGGCGGGGAGCTACAATGAGCAGTTCTTC CASSLMAGSYNEQFF
- 14 TRBJ1-5 - TRBV7-3 TGTGCCAGCAGCTTAACGTCCGGAGAACAGCCCCAGCATTTT CASSLTSGEQPQHF